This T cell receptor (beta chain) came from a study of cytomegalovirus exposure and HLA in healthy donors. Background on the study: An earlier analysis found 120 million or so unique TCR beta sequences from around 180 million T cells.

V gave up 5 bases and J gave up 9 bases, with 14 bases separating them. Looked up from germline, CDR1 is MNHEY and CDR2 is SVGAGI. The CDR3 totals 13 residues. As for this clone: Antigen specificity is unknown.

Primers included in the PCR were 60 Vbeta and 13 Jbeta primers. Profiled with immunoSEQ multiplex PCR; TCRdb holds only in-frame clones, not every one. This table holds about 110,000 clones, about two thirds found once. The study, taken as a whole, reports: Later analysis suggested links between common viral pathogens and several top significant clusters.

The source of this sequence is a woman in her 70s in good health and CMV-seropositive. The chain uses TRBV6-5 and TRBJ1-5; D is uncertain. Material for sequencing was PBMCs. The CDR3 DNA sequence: TGTGCCAGCAGTCCTGAGGGTTTCAGGCCCCAGCATTTT. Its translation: CASSPEGFRPQHF.